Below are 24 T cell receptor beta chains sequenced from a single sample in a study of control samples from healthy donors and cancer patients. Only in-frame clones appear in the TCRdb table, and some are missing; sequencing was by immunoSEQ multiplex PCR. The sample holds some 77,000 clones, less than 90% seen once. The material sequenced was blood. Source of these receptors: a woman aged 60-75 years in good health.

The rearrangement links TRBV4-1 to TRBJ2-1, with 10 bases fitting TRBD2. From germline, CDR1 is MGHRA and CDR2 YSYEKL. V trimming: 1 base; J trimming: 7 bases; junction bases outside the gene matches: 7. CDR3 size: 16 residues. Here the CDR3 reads CASSQVSAGGPNEQFF. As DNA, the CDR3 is TGCGCCAGCAGCCAAGTCTCAGCGGGAGGGCCAAATGAGCAGTTCTTC.

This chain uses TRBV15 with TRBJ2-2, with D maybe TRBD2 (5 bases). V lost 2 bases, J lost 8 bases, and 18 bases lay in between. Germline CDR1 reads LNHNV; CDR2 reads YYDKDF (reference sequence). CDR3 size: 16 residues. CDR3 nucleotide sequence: TGTGCCACCAGCAGACCCCCGAACGGGGAAGGGGGGGAGCTGTTTTTT. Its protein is CATSRPPNGEGGELFF.

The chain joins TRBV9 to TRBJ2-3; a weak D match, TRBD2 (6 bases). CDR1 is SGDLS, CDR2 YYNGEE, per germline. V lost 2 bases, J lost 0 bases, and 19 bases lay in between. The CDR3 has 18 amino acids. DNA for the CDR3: TGTGCCAGCAGCGTCGGAGGGTTTGGGCGGGGCAGCACAGATACGCAGTATTTT. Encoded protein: CASSVGGFGRGSTDTQYF.

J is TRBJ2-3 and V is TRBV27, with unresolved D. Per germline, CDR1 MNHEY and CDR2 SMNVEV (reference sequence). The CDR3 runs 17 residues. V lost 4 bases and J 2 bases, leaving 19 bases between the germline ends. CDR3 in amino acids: CASSSRLSYRNTDTQYF. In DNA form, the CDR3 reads TGTGCCAGCAGTTCCCGATTAAGTTACAGAAACACAGATACGCAGTATTTT.

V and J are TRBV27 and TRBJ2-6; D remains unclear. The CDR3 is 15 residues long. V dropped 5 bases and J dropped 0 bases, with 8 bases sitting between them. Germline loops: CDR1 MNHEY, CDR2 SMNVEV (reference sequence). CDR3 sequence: CASSQINSGANVLTF. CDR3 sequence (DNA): TGTGCCAGCAGTCAAATAAACTCTGGGGCCAACGTCCTGACTTTC. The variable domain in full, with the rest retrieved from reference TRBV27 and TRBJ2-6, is EAQVTQNPRYLITVTGKKLTVTCSQNMNHEYMSWYRQDPGLGLRQIYYSMNVEVTDKGDVPEGYKVSRKEKRNFPLILESPSPNQTSLYFCASSQINSGANVLTFGAGSRLTVL.

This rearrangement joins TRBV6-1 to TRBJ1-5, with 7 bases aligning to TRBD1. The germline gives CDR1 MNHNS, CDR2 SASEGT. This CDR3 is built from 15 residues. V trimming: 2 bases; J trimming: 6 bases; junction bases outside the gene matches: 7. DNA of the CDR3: TGTGCCAGCAGTGAACGACAGGGTAGAACTCAGCCCCAGCATTTT. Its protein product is CASSERQGRTQPQHF.

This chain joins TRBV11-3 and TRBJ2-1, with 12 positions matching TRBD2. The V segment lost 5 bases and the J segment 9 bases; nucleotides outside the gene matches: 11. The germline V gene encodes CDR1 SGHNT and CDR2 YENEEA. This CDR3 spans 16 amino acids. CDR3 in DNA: TGTGCCAGCAGCCTCACCCCTAGCGGGGGGGCCGCTGAGCAGTTCTTC. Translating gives CASSLTPSGGAAEQFF.

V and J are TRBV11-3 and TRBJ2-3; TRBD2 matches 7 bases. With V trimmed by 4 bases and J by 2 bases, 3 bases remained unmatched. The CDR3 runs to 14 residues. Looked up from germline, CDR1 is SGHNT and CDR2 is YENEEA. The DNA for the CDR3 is TGTGCCAGCAGCTCTCGGGACTACACAGATACGCAGTATTTT. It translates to CASSSRDYTDTQYF.

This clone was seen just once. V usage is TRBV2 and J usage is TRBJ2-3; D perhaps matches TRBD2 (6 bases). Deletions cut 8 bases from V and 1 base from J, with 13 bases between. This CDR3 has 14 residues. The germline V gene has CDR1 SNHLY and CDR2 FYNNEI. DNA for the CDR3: TGTGCCAGCGGCATGTCTAGCGGCACAGATACGCAGTATTTT. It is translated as CASGMSSGTDTQYF.

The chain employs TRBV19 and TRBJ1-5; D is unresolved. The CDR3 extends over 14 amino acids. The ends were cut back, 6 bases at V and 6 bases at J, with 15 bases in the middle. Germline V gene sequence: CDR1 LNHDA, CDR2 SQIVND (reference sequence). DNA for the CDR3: TGTGCCAGTAGCCCACTGGGGATTAGTCAGCCCCAGCATTTT. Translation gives CASSPLGISQPQHF. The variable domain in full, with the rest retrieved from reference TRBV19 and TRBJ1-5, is DGGITQSPKYLFRKEGQNVTLSCEQNLNHDAMYWYRQDPGQGLRLIYYSQIVNDFQKGDIAEGYSVSREKKESFPLTVTSAQKNPTAFYLCASSPLGISQPQHFGDGTRLSIL.

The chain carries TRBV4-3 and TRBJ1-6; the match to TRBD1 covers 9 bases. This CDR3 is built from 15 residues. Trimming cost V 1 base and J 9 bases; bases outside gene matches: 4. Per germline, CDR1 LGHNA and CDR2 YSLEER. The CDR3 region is CASSQGTGDTSPLHF. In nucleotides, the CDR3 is TGCGCCAGCAGCCAAGGGACAGGGGATACTTCACCCCTCCACTTT.

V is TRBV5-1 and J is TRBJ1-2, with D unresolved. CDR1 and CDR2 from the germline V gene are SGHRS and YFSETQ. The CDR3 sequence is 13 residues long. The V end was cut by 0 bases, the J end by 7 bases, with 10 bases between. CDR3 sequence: CASSLEGIGGYTF. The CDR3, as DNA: TGCGCCAGCAGCTTGGAGGGAATCGGTGGCTACACCTTC.

The CDR3 DNA reads TGTGCCATCAGTGAATCTGTGGGACAGGGGGCGCGGAATGAGCAGTTCTTC. Translation gives CAISESVGQGARNEQFF. The V gene is TRBV10-3, the J gene TRBJ2-1, with TRBD1 matching 12 bases. V shed 3 bases, J shed 7 bases, and the junction held 10 bases outside the gene matches. Germline CDR1 ENHRY, CDR2 SYGVKD. This CDR3 contains 17 residues.

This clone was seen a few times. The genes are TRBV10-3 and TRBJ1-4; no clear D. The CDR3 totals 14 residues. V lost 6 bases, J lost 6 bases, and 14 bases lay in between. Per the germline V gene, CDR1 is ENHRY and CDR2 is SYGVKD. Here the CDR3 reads CAIRRGRSDEKLFF. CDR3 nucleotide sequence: TGTGCCATCAGGAGAGGGCGGTCGGATGAAAAACTGTTTTTT.

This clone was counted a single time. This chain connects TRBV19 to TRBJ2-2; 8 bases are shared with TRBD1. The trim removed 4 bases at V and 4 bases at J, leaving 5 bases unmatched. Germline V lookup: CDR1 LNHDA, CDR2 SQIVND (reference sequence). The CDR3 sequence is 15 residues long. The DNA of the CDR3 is TGTGCCAGTAGTAAACGGACAGGGTCCACCGGGGAGCTGTTTTTT. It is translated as CASSKRTGSTGELFF.

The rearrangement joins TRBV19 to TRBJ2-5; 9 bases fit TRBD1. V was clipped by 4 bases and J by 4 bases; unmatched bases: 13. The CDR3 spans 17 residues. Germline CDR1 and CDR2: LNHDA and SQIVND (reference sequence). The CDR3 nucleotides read TGTGCCAGTAGTAAAAGCCGGACAGGGGTAAAACGAGAGACCCAGTACTTC. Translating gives CASSKSRTGVKRETQYF.

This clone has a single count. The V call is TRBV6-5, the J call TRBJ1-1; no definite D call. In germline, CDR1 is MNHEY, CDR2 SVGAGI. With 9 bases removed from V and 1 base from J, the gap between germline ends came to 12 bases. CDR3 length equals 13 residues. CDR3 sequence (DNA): TGTGCCAGTCGTGGGCCCGCGAACACTGAAGCTTTCTTT. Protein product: CASRGPANTEAFF.

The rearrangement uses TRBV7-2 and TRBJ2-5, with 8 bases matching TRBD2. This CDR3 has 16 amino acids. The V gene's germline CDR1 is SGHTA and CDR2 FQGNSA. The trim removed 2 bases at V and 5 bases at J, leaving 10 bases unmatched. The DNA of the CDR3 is TGTGCCAGCAGCTTACAGGCCGGGGGGGCCCTGGAGACCCAGTACTTC. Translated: CASSLQAGGALETQYF.

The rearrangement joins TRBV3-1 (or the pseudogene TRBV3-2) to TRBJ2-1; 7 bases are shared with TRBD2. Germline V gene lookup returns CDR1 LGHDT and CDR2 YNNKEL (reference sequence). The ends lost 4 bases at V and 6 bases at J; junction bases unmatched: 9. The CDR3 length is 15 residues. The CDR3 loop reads CASSPYGGGGNEQFF. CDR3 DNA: TGTGCCAGCAGCCCGTACGGCGGGGGAGGCAATGAGCAGTTCTTC.

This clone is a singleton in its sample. As DNA, the CDR3 is TGTGCCAGCAGTTTAGCGGGAGGTTCCTACGAGCAGTACTTC. As protein: CASSLAGGSYEQYF. The chain combines TRBV28 with TRBJ2-7, with 8 bases matching TRBD2. Germline V lookup: CDR1 MDHEN, CDR2 SYDVKM. After removal of 2 bases from V and 1 base from J, the junction contained 1 base not matched to a gene. The CDR3 consists of 14 residues.

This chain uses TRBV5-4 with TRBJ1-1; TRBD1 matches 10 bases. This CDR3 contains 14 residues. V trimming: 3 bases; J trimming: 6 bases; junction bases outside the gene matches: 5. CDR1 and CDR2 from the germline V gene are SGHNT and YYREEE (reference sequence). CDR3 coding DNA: TGTGCCAGCAGCTGGGACAGGGGACGGGCTGAAGCTTTCTTT. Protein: CASSWDRGRAEAFF.

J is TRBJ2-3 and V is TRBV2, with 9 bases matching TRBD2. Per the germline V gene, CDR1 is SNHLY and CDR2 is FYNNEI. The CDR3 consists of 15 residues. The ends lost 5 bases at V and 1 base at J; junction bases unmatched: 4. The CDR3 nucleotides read TGTGCCAGCAGTTCCCGGACTAGCGGCACAGATACGCAGTATTTT. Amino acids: CASSSRTSGTDTQYF. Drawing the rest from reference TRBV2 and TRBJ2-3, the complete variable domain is EPEVTQTPSHQVTQMGQEVILRCVPISNHLYFYWYRQILGQKVEFLVSFYNNEISEKSEIFDDQFSVERPDGSNFTLKIRSTKLEDSAMYFCASSSRTSGTDTQYFGPGTRLTVL.

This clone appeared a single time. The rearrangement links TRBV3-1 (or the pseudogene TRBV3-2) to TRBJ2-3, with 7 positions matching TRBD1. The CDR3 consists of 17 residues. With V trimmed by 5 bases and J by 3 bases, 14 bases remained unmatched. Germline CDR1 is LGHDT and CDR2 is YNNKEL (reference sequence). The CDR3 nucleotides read TGTGCCAGCAGCAGAACCTTGACAGGGTGGGGGACAGATACGCAGTATTTT. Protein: CASSRTLTGWGTDTQYF.

In DNA, the CDR3 is TGTGCCAGTAGTCCCCGGACTAGCCGCAATGAGCAGTTCTTC. It yields the protein CASSPRTSRNEQFF. V and J are TRBV19 and TRBJ2-1; 8 nucleotides match TRBD2. CDR1 is LNHDA and CDR2 is SQIVND in the germline V gene (reference sequence). Trimming removed 5 bases from V and 6 bases from J; junction bases left unmatched: 6. The CDR3 is 14 amino acids.